These 12 T cell receptor beta chains originate from one sample sequenced in a study of blood T cell repertoires in COVID-19. Profiled with immunoSEQ multiplex PCR; TCRdb holds only in-frame clones, not every one. The table records under 250,000 clones, approximately 89% of them present only once. The sequencing input was PBMCs or T cells enriched from blood (not recorded which). Receptors originate from a woman between 25 and 40 years old with acute COVID-19.

This chain's CDR3 is CASSIRTHNEQFF. The CDR3, as DNA: TGTGCCAGTAGTATTAGGACACACAATGAGCAGTTCTTC. The chain has TRBV19 and TRBJ2-1, with D tentatively TRBD1 (5 bases). The CDR3 covers 13 residues. The germline CDR1 and CDR2 sequences are LNHDA and SQIVND (reference sequence). The germline V and J ends were trimmed by 3 bases and 5 bases, with 8 bases remaining between them.

The V gene is TRBV14, the J gene TRBJ1-2; D gene ambiguous. The CDR3 length is 14 residues. Looked up from germline, CDR1 is SGHDN and CDR2 is FVKESK. The V end was cut by 6 bases, the J end by 4 bases, with 15 bases between. The CDR3 DNA sequence: TGTGCCAGCAGGCCCGGGGTTGCGCGCTATGGCTACACCTTC. Protein product: CASRPGVARYGYTF. Together with reference TRBV14 and TRBJ1-2, the CDR3 gives the full variable domain: EAGVTQFPSHSVIEKGQTVTLRCDPISGHDNLYWYRRVMGKEIKFLLHFVKESKQDESGMPNNRFLAERTGGTYSTLKVQPAELEDSGVYFCASRPGVARYGYTFGSGTRLTVV.

A remark on this clone: The germline gene is not matched at one end of the junction; a read error may be the cause. The V and J genes are TRBV5-4 and TRBJ1-2, with TRBD1 matching over 7 bases. Per germline, CDR1 SGHNT and CDR2 YYREEE (reference sequence). The CDR3 totals 14 residues. The CDR3 DNA is TGTGCCAGCAGCTTTGACAGGGCTAATTATGGCTACACCTTC. It translates to CASSFDRANYGYTF.

The chain carries TRBV5-1 and TRBJ2-1, with D possibly TRBD2 on 6 matching bases. V lost 3 bases and J 4 bases, leaving 17 bases between the germline ends. CDR3 length equals 16 residues. Germline V gene data show CDR1 as SGHRS and CDR2 as YFSETQ. CDR3: CASSWRGGSLYNEQFF. CDR3 nucleotide sequence: TGCGCCAGCAGCTGGAGGGGCGGGTCCCTTTACAATGAGCAGTTCTTC.

The V call is TRBV27, the J call TRBJ2-3, with TRBD1 as a possible D gene (6 bases). CDR3 length: 15 residues. Germline V gives CDR1 MNHEY, CDR2 SMNVEV (reference sequence). The ends were cut back, 1 base at V and 4 bases at J, with 12 bases in the middle. The CDR3 coding sequence is TGTGCCAGCAGTTTATATCTGGCAGGGGCAGATACGCAGTATTTT. It translates to CASSLYLAGADTQYF.

This sequence joins TRBV19 and TRBJ1-1, with TRBD1 identical over 7 bases. Germline V gene data show CDR1 as LNHDA and CDR2 as SQIVND (reference sequence). This CDR3 has 17 amino acids. V lost 6 bases to trimming and J lost 2 bases; unmatched junction nucleotides: 15. The CDR3 loop is CASRTILGGTANTEAFF. For the CDR3, the DNA is TGTGCCAGTAGGACGATTTTGGGCGGGACAGCCAACACTGAAGCTTTCTTT.

This clone showed up just once. V and J are TRBV19 and TRBJ2-5; 11 nucleotides match TRBD1. The CDR3 is made up of 16 amino acids. Trimming at V came to 3 bases and at J to 5 bases, leaving 8 bases not matched to a gene. From germline, CDR1 is LNHDA and CDR2 SQIVND (reference sequence). CDR3 in DNA: TGTGCCAGTAGTATTTCCGGGACAGGGGGGAGTGAGACCCAGTACTTC. The encoded protein is CASSISGTGGSETQYF.

The rearrangement joins TRBV30 to TRBJ1-1; 10 positions agree with TRBD1. Losses at the gene ends were 4 bases for V and 6 bases for J; bases not matched to a gene: 5. The germline gives CDR1 GTSNPN, CDR2 SVGIG (reference sequence). The CDR3 totals 13 residues. In nucleotides, the CDR3 is TGTGCCTGGACTCGGGACAGGGGTGCTGAAGCTTTCTTT. This translates into CAWTRDRGAEAFF. Full variable domain (outside the CDR3, taken from reference TRBV30 and TRBJ1-1): SQTIHQWPATLVQPVGSPLSLECTVEGTSNPNLYWYRQAAGRGLQLLFYSVGIGQISSEVPQNLSASRPQDRQFILSSKKLLLSDSGFYLCAWTRDRGAEAFFGQGTRLTVV.

The V call is TRBV7-8, the J call TRBJ1-4, with no clear D. The CDR3 is made up of 14 amino acids. Trimming cost V 4 bases and J 8 bases, with 14 bases left between them. CDR1 and CDR2 from the germline V gene are SGHVS and FQNEAQ. CDR3 DNA: TGTGCCAGCAGCTCTGGCGGGGAGGGCGAAAAACTGTTTTTT. Translating it yields CASSSGGEGEKLFF. The variable domain in full, completed from reference TRBV7-8 and TRBJ1-4, reads GAGVSQSPRYKVAKRGQDVALRCDPISGHVSLFWYQQALGQGPEFLTYFQNEAQLDKSGLPSDRFFAERPEGSVSTLKIQRTQQEDSAVYLCASSSGGEGEKLFFGSGTQLSVL.

The chain joins TRBV6-5 to TRBJ1-1; TRBD1 might be the D (5 bases). Germline CDR1 is MNHEY and CDR2 is SVGAGI. V was trimmed by 7 bases and J by 5 bases, leaving 14 bases between them. The CDR3 extends over 13 amino acids. As DNA, the CDR3 is TGTGCCAGCAAGCGGGGGTTAGGTACTGAAGCTTTCTTT. The encoded protein is CASKRGLGTEAFF.

The V and J genes are TRBV29-1 and TRBJ2-7; 7 bases map to TRBD1. Losses at the gene ends were 6 bases for V and 7 bases for J; bases not matched to a gene: 6. Germline assignment: CDR1 SQVTM and CDR2 ANQGSEA. This CDR3 has 11 amino acids. The CDR3 sequence: CSVNRGREQYF. The CDR3 coding sequence is TGCAGCGTCAACAGGGGCCGGGAGCAGTACTTC.

The chain has TRBV5-1 and TRBJ2-1, with D hard to call. The CDR3 length is 12 residues. CDR1 is SGHRS and CDR2 is YFSETQ in the germline V gene. Trimming shortened V by 4 bases and J by 7 bases, and 9 bases separated the two germline ends. CDR3 DNA sequence: TGCGCCAGCAGCCCACAGCCAAATGAGCAGTTCTTC. It translates to CASSPQPNEQFF.